This T cell receptor (beta chain) was identified in a study of blood T cell repertoires in COVID-19. Study at large: Sites across the United States, Italy and Spain contributed samples from acute and convalescent COVID-19. T cells, B-cell-depleted T cells, or PBMCs supplied cDNA or gDNA.

This CDR3 has 14 amino acids. The V end lost 4 bases, the J end lost 4 bases, and 14 bases lay between the germline ends. CDR1 is GTSNPN, CDR2 SVGIG, per germline (reference sequence). Methods used by the authors: The assay estimated nucleated cells by amplifying reference gene primers. Only in-frame clones appear in the TCRdb table, and some are missing; sequencing was by immunoSEQ multiplex PCR. For V, J and clone size, that table is used; D and trimming come from the DNA. This table has about 210,000 clones, around 92% appearing once. Sequencing was performed on peripheral blood. The chain has TRBV30 and TRBJ2-1, with D unclear. The sequence was collected from a man aged 30-40 years with acute or convalescent COVID-19. The CDR3 region has the DNA TGTGCCTGGACACCTCTCAGCGCGTACAATGAGCAGTTCTTC. This encodes CAWTPLSAYNEQFF.